One and the same sample provided the 26 T cell receptor beta chains below, sequenced in a study of OX40 agonist ivuxolimab in advanced cancers. Profiled with immunoSEQ multiplex PCR; TCRdb holds only in-frame clones, not every one. This table has around 39,000 clones, 78% appearing once. The sequenced sample was CD4+ or CD8+ T cells sorted from blood, obtained in a trial of the OX40 agonist ivuxolimab. Source of these receptors: an adult with an advanced solid tumor such as melanoma, head and neck, liver or kidney cancer.

This chain joins TRBV5-6 and TRBJ2-7; D is possibly TRBD1 (7 bases). V was clipped by 4 bases and J by 4 bases, with 18 bases between them. Germline CDR1 SGHDT, CDR2 YYEEEE. The CDR3 is 15 amino acids. DNA for the CDR3: TGTGCCAGCAGCCGTAAGGGCAGGGGGAGGTACGAGCAGTACTTC. As protein: CASSRKGRGRYEQYF.

This clone has a handful of counts. V and J are TRBV15 and TRBJ2-3; D not certain. Germline values: CDR1 LNHNV, CDR2 YYDKDF (reference sequence). The CDR3 covers 16 residues. Trimming removed 0 bases from V and 6 bases from J, with 16 bases in between. In DNA, the CDR3 is TGTGCCACCAGCAGAGAACGAAGGGCCGGGTACGATACGCAGTATTTT. Residues: CATSRERRAGYDTQYF.

The rearrangement uses TRBV7-3 and TRBJ2-5; 9 nucleotides align to TRBD2. Germline V gene data show CDR1 as SGHTA and CDR2 as FQGTGA. The CDR3 contains 15 residues. J lost 2 bases, V lost 5 bases, and 6 bases had no gene match. The CDR3 nucleotides are TGTGCCAGCAGCCCTAGCGGGATGCTACAAGAGACCCAGTACTTC. It encodes CASSPSGMLQETQYF.

V is TRBV30 and J is TRBJ2-7; D may correspond to TRBD1 or TRBD2 (5 bases each). Trimming took off 2 bases at V and 0 bases at J, with 14 bases between the two ends. CDR3 length: 15 residues. In germline, CDR1 is GTSNPN, CDR2 SVGIG (reference sequence). CDR3 in amino acids: CAWSLRGGGSYEQYF. CDR3 coding DNA: TGTGCCTGGAGTCTCCGGGGTGGGGGCTCCTACGAGCAGTACTTC.

The chain combines TRBV2 with TRBJ1-2; TRBD1 aligns across 10 bases. With 2 bases clipped from V and 4 bases from J, the junction kept 7 bases outside the gene matches. The CDR3 consists of 16 residues. Germline CDR1 SNHLY, CDR2 FYNNEI. The CDR3 region is CASSEPGTGVPYGYTF. For the CDR3, the DNA is TGTGCCAGCAGTGAACCCGGGACAGGGGTCCCCTATGGCTACACCTTC. Full variable domain (missing parts from reference TRBV2 and TRBJ1-2): EPEVTQTPSHQVTQMGQEVILRCVPISNHLYFYWYRQILGQKVEFLVSFYNNEISEKSEIFDDQFSVERPDGSNFTLKIRSTKLEDSAMYFCASSEPGTGVPYGYTFGSGTRLTVV.

The J gene is TRBJ2-3, the V gene TRBV6-6, with TRBD2 as a possible D gene (6 bases). V was trimmed by 2 bases and J by 0 bases, leaving 12 bases between them. This CDR3 region has 16 residues. CDR1 and CDR2 from the germline V gene are MNHNY and SVGAGI (reference sequence). In nucleotides, the CDR3 is TGTGCCAGCAGTTACCCCCCCAGCGGGAGCACAGATACGCAGTATTTT. As protein: CASSYPPSGSTDTQYF.

The chain carries TRBV7-2 and TRBJ2-1; TRBD1 or TRBD2 may be the D gene (5 bases each). Trimming cost V 6 bases and J 3 bases, with 15 bases left between them. Germline loops: CDR1 SGHTA, CDR2 FQGNSA. CDR3 length: 15 residues. In nucleotides, the CDR3 is TGTGCCAGCAGACCGGGGCAGGGAAACTACAATGAGCAGTTCTTC. It yields the protein CASRPGQGNYNEQFF.

The gene calls are TRBV7-2 and TRBJ2-2, with D possibly TRBD2 on 5 matching bases. Germline CDR1 reads SGHTA; CDR2 reads FQGNSA. The V end lost 2 bases, the J end lost 4 bases, and 11 bases lay between the germline ends. The CDR3 has 15 residues. The CDR3 here is CASSLQRVGTGELFF. CDR3 coding DNA: TGTGCCAGCAGCTTACAGAGGGTTGGCACCGGGGAGCTGTTTTTT.

The V and J genes are TRBV28 and TRBJ1-2, with a weak D call TRBD1 (5 bases). Trimming pared 4 bases from V and 7 bases from J, leaving 13 bases between. Germline V gene data show CDR1 as MDHEN and CDR2 as SYDVKM. CDR3 size: 13 residues. The CDR3 coding sequence is TGTGCCAGCAGTTCCGCAAGTCAGGGTGGCTACACCTTC. Residues: CASSSASQGGYTF.

CDR3 in amino acids: CASSLEGNSPLHF. As DNA, the CDR3 is TGTGCCAGCAGCTTAGAGGGGAATTCACCCCTCCACTTT. This chain connects TRBV7-6 to TRBJ1-6; D perhaps matches TRBD1 (5 bases). Germline lookup yields CDR1 SGHVS and CDR2 FNYEAQ. The V and J ends lost 1 base and 7 bases respectively, with 5 bases between them. The CDR3 consists of 13 residues.

J is TRBJ1-5 and V is TRBV28; 10 bases match TRBD1. Germline V gives CDR1 MDHEN, CDR2 SYDVKM. With V trimmed by 6 bases and J by 6 bases, 5 bases remained unmatched. The CDR3 loop spans 14 amino acids. CDR3 loop: CASSIGQGGQPQHF. The CDR3 DNA reads TGTGCCAGCAGCATTGGACAGGGGGGTCAGCCCCAGCATTTT.

The V gene is TRBV9, the J gene TRBJ1-3; no clear D gene. The CDR3 totals 15 residues. Trimming cost V 3 bases and J 0 bases, with 10 bases left between them. Germline-derived CDR1 and CDR2 are SGDLS and YYNGEE. The CDR3 here is CASSERWSSGNTIYF. For the CDR3, the DNA is TGTGCCAGCAGCGAGAGGTGGAGCTCTGGAAACACCATATATTTT.

Written as DNA, the CDR3 is TGCGCCAGCAGCCGACAGGGAGGCGAAAAACTGTTTTTT. Protein: CASSRQGGEKLFF. J is TRBJ1-4 and V is TRBV5-1, with 7 nucleotides matching TRBD1. The length of the CDR3 is 13 residues. Germline trimming cut 4 bases from V and 8 bases from J; bases unmatched to any gene: 5. In germline, CDR1 is SGHRS, CDR2 YFSETQ.

This clone occurred once. This sequence joins TRBV27 and TRBJ2-3; 8 nucleotides align to TRBD2. The CDR3 sequence is 15 residues long. The germline gives CDR1 MNHEY, CDR2 SMNVEV (reference sequence). After removal of 3 bases from V and 3 bases from J, the junction contained 5 bases not matched to a gene. CDR3 residues: CASSFSREGTDTQYF. The CDR3 bases are TGTGCCAGCAGTTTCAGCCGGGAGGGAACAGATACGCAGTATTTT.

The chain uses TRBV9 and TRBJ2-3, with a tentative D call TRBD2 (5 bases). This CDR3 has 15 amino acids. Trimming stripped 1 base from V and 8 bases from J, with 17 bases between. Germline V gene data show CDR1 as SGDLS and CDR2 as YYNGEE. This CDR3 is CASSVSGYEPSTQYF. DNA for the CDR3: TGTGCCAGCAGCGTAAGCGGTTATGAGCCCTCTACGCAGTATTTT.

The V gene is TRBV18, the J gene TRBJ1-4; D unclear. CDR3 size: 15 residues. Germline assignment: CDR1 KGHSH and CDR2 LQKENI. V was cut by 2 bases and J by 3 bases, with 10 bases left in between. The chain's CDR3 is CASSPSMSANEKLFF. In DNA, the CDR3 is TGTGCCAGCTCACCATCGATGTCGGCTAATGAAAAACTGTTTTTT.

The DNA of the CDR3 is TGCAGTGACAGGGGGATTTATGGCTACACCTTC. Protein: CSDRGIYGYTF. The chain links TRBV20-1 to TRBJ1-2; 8 bases map to TRBD1. This CDR3 region has 11 residues. CDR1 and CDR2 from the germline V gene are DFQATT and SNEGSKA (reference sequence). Germline trimming cut 7 bases from V and 5 bases from J; bases unmatched to any gene: 3.

V is TRBV28 and J is TRBJ1-4; TRBD1 aligns across 11 bases. This CDR3 is built from 18 residues. Losses at the gene ends were 6 bases for V and 6 bases for J; bases not matched to a gene: 15. CDR1 is MDHEN, CDR2 SYDVKM, per germline. CDR3 sequence (DNA): TGTGCCAGCAGCCCGGACAGGGGGCCACTCACGATAGATGAAAAACTGTTTTTT. Translation gives CASSPDRGPLTIDEKLFF.

The chain links TRBV5-1 to TRBJ1-1; D remains ambiguous. V was cut by 3 bases and J by 2 bases, with 8 bases left in between. The germline V gene has CDR1 SGHRS and CDR2 YFSETQ. The CDR3 has 13 residues. In nucleotides, the CDR3 is TGCGCCAGCAGCTACTCGAGTAACACTGAAGCTTTCTTT. Translation gives CASSYSSNTEAFF.

This clone was seen just once. CDR3 nucleotide sequence: TGTGCCAGCAGCTTAGCGCCAATCGCAATCTCCGATGGCTACACCTTC. Encoded protein: CASSLAPIAISDGYTF. The chain employs TRBV7-9 and TRBJ1-2; D not certain. The germline V gene has CDR1 SEHNR and CDR2 FQNEAQ (reference sequence). Trimming left V 0 bases short and J 6 bases short, with 17 bases between. This CDR3 has 16 amino acids.

The V gene is TRBV5-4, the J gene TRBJ2-3; D is uncertain. This CDR3 has 13 residues. Trimming pared 4 bases from V and 0 bases from J, leaving 6 bases between. The germline V gene has CDR1 SGHNT and CDR2 YYREEE (reference sequence). In DNA form, the CDR3 reads TGTGCCAGCAGCCCACCAAGCACAGATACGCAGTATTTT. Amino acid sequence: CASSPPSTDTQYF.

The genes are TRBV11-3 and TRBJ2-2; 10 nucleotides match TRBD2. CDR3 length equals 18 residues. In germline, CDR1 is SGHNT, CDR2 YENEEA. With V trimmed by 1 base and J by 4 bases, 9 bases remained unmatched. The CDR3 reads CASSLGQRGGRGTGELFF. The DNA of the CDR3 is TGTGCCAGCAGCTTAGGACAGCGGGGGGGCCGGGGCACCGGGGAGCTGTTTTTT.

This rearrangement joins TRBV6-1 to TRBJ2-7, with TRBD1 matching over 10 bases. Germline trimming cut 6 bases from V and 4 bases from J; bases unmatched to any gene: 3. This CDR3 is 13 amino acids long. CDR1 and CDR2 (germline): MNHNS, SASEGT. The chain's CDR3 is CASRGQGGYEQYF. CDR3 DNA: TGTGCCAGCAGAGGACAGGGGGGGTACGAGCAGTACTTC.

A word on this clone: The same CDR3 is also encoded by other DNA sequences in this sample. The chain is built from TRBV5-6 and TRBJ2-7; 8 nucleotides match TRBD2. This CDR3 has 15 amino acids. From germline, CDR1 is SGHDT and CDR2 YYEEEE. The V segment lost 3 bases and the J segment 6 bases; nucleotides outside the gene matches: 11. The CDR3 sequence: CASSYWSAGGGEQYF. The CDR3 bases are TGTGCCAGCAGCTACTGGTCCGCGGGGGGTGGCGAGCAGTACTTC. Based on the CDR3 plus reference TRBV5-6 and TRBJ2-7, the full variable domain is DAGVTQSPTHLIKTRGQQVTLRCSPKSGHDTVSWYQQALGQGPQFIFQYYEEEERQRGNFPDRFSGHQFPNYSSELNVNALLLGDSALYLCASSYWSAGGGEQYFGPGTRLTVT.

The J gene is TRBJ2-7, the V gene TRBV18, with TRBD2 matching over 10 bases. The length of the CDR3 is 16 residues. Germline assignment: CDR1 KGHSH and CDR2 LQKENI. After removal of 2 bases from V and 1 base from J, the junction contained 5 bases not matched to a gene. The CDR3, as DNA: TGTGCCAGCTCACCAAACCTAGCGGGAGAATCCTACGAGCAGTACTTC. This sequence encodes CASSPNLAGESYEQYF.

This chain joins TRBV7-8 and TRBJ2-7, with D possibly TRBD2 on 6 matching bases. CDR3 length: 14 residues. Looked up from germline, CDR1 is SGHVS and CDR2 is FQNEAQ. With 3 bases removed from V and 6 bases from J, the gap between germline ends came to 15 bases. In nucleotides, the CDR3 is TGTGCCAGCAGCTTTAGCGGATCTATTGGCGAGCAGTACTTC. Translation: CASSFSGSIGEQYF.